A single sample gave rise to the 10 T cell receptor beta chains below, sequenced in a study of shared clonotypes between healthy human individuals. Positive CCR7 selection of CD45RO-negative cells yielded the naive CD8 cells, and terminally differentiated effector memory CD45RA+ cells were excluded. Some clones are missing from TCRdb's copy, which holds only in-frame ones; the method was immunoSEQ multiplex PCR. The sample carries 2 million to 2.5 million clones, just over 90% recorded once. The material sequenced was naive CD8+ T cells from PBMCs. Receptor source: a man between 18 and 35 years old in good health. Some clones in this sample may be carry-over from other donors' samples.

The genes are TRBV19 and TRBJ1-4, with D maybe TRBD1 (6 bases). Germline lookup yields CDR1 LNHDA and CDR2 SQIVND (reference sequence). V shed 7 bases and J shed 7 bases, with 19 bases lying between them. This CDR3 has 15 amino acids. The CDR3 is CASTLSGTFSEKLFF. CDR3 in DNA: TGTGCCAGTACCTTATCCGGGACATTCAGTGAAAAACTGTTTTTT.

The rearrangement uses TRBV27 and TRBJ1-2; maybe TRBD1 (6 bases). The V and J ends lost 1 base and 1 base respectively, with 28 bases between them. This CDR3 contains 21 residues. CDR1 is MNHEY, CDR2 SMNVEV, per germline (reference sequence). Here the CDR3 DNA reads TGTGCCAGCAGTTTATGGGCCCCCTACGACAGGTCGCGGGAAATTAACTATGGCTACACCTTC. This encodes CASSLWAPYDRSREINYGYTF.

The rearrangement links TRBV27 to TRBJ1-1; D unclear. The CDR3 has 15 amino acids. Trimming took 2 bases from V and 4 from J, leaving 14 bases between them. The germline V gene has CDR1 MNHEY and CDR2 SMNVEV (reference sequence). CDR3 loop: CASSLHGVWTTEAFF. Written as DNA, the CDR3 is TGTGCCAGCAGTTTACATGGGGTATGGACCACTGAAGCTTTCTTT.

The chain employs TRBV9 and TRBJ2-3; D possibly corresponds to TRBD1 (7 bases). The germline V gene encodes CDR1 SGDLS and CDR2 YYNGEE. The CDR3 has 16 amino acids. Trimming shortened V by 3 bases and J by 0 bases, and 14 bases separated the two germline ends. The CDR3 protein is CASSARGTASTDTQYF. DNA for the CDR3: TGTGCCAGCAGCGCCCGCGGGACAGCTAGCACAGATACGCAGTATTTT.

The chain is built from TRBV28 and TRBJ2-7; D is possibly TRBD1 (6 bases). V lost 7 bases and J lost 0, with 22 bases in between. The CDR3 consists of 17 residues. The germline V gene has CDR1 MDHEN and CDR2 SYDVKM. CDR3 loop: CASKRTVGAGSSYEQYF. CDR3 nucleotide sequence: TGTGCCAGCAAAAGGACAGTGGGTGCCGGTAGCTCCTACGAGCAGTACTTC.

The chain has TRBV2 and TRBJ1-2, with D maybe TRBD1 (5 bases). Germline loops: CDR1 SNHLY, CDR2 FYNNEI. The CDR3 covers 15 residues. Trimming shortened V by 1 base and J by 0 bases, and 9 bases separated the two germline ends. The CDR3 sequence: CASSEEGRANYGYTF. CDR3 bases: TGTGCCAGCAGTGAAGAGGGACGGGCTAACTATGGCTACACCTTC.

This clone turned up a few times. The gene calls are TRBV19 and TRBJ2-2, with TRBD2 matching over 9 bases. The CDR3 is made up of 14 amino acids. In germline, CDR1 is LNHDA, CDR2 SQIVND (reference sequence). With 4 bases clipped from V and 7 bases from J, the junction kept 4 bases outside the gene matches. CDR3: CASSTGTSNGELFF. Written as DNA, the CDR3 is TGTGCCAGTAGTACCGGGACTAGCAACGGGGAGCTGTTTTTT.

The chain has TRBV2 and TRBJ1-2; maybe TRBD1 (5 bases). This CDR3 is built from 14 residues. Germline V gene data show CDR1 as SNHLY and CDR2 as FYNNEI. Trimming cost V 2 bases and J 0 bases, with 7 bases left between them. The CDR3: CASSERGPNYGYTF. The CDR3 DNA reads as TGTGCCAGCAGTGAAAGGGGCCCTAACTATGGCTACACCTTC.

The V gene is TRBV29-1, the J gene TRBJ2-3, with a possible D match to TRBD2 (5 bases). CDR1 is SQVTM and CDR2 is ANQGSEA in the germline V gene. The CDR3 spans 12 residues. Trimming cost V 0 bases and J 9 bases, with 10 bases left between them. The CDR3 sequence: CSVEDPPGTQYF. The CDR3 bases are TGCAGCGTTGAAGATCCCCCGGGAACGCAGTATTTT.

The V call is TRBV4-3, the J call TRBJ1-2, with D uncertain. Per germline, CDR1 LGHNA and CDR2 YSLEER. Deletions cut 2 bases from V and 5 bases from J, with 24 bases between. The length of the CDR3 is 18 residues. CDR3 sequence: CASSQSSVSVYLAYGYTF. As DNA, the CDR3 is TGCGCCAGCAGCCAAAGTTCTGTTAGTGTCTATCTTGCGTATGGCTACACCTTC.